This T cell receptor (beta chain) was sequenced for a study of blood T cells in healthy people across ages. Primers used in a second PCR of about 6 to 11 cycles were a sample-barcoded 5' primer and a J-beta primer mix. TCRdb itself ran the 5' RACE reads through MiXCR, one entry per CDR3 protein. The sample consists of about 1.4 million distinct CDR3 sequences, approximately 60% of them appearing once. This CDR3 contains 13 residues. Germline V CDR1 and CDR2: MNHEY, SMNVEV (reference sequence). Of note for this clonotype: One junction end does not reproduce the germline sequence, and a read error may be involved.

This clonotype was obtained from a man between 18 and 35 years old in good health. The source material was blood. The V call is TRBV27, the J call TRBJ2-7, with no clear D. The CDR3 nucleotides read TGTGCCAGCAGTTTATTGGAAACCTACAAGCAGTACTTC. This gives the protein CASSLLETYKQYF.